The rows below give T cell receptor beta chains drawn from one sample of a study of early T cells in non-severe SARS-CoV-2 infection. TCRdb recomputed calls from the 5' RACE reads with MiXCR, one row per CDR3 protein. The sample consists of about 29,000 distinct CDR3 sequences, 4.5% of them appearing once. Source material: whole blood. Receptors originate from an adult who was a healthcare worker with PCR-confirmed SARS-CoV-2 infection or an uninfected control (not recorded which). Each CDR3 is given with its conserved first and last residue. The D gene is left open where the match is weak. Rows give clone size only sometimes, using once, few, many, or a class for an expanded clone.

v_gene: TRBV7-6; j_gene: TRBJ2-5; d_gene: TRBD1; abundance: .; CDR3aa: CASSLGTGGETQYF; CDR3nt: TGTGCCAGCAGCTTAGGGACAGGAGGAGAGACCCAGTACTTC
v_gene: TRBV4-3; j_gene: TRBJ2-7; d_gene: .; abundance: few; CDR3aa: CASSQAENSYEQYF; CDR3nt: TGCGCCAGCAGCCAAGCCGAAAATTCCTACGAGCAGTACTTC
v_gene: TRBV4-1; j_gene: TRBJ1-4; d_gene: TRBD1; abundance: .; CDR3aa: CASSQGPGQGAGGKLFF; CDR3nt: TGCGCCAGCAGCCAAGGACCGGGACAGGGGGCCGGGGGAAAACTGTTTTTT
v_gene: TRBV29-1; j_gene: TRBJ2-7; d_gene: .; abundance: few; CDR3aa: CSVEDPASVYEQYF; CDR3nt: TGCAGCGTTGAAGATCCGGCTAGCGTTTACGAGCAGTACTTC
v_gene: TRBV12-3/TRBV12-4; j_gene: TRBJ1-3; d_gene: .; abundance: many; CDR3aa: CASSLGVLPSGNTIYF; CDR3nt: TGTGCCAGCAGTTTAGGCGTGCTTCCCTCTGGAAACACCATATATTTT
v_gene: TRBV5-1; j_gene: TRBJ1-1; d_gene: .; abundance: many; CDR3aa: CASSLGQRYTEAFF; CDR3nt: TGCGCCAGCAGCTTGGGGCAGCGATACACTGAAGCTTTCTTT
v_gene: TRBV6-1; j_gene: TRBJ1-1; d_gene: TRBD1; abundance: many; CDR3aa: CASSFGTADTEAFF; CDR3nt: TGTGCCAGCAGTTTCGGGACAGCGGACACTGAAGCTTTCTTT
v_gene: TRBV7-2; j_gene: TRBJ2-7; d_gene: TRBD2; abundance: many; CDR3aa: CASSPSLGLAGGPIKYEQYF; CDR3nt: TGTGCCAGCAGCCCCAGTCTGGGACTAGCGGGAGGGCCTATCAAATACGAGCAGTACTTC
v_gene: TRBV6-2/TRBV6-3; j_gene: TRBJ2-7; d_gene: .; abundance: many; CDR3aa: CASSSQYEQYF; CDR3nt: TGTGCCAGCAGTTCTCAATACGAGCAGTACTTC
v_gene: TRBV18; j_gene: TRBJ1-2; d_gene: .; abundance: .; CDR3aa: CASSQLQGGDGYTF; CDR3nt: TGTGCCAGCTCACAGTTACAGGGCGGCGATGGCTACACCTTC
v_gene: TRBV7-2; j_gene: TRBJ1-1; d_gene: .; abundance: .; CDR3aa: CASRVGDTEAFF; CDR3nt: TGTGCCAGCAGGGTGGGGGACACTGAAGCTTTCTTT
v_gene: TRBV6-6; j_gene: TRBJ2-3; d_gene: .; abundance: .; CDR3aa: CASSPLAVPDPDTQYF; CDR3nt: TGTGCCAGCAGCCCACTCGCCGTCCCGGACCCAGATACGCAGTATTTT
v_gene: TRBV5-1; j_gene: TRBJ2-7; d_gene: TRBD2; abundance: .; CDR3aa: CASTPGSGTSYEQYF; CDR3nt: TGCGCCAGCACCCCCGGGAGCGGGACCTCCTACGAGCAGTACTTC
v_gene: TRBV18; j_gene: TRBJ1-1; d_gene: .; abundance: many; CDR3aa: CASSPLGRNTEAFF; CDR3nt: TGTGCCAGCTCACCACTGGGGCGGAACACTGAAGCTTTCTTT
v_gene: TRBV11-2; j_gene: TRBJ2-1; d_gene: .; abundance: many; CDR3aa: CASSPLLDAEQFF; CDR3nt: TGTGCCAGCAGCCCCCTTTTGGACGCTGAGCAGTTCTTC
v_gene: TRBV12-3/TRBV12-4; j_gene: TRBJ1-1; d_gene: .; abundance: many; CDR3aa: CASSLVEAEAFF; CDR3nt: TGTGCCAGCAGTTTGGTCGAGGCCGAAGCTTTCTTT
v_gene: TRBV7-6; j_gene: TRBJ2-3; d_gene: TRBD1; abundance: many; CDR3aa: CASSLTGGADTQYF; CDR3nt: TGTGCCAGCAGCTTGACAGGGGGCGCAGATACGCAGTATTTT
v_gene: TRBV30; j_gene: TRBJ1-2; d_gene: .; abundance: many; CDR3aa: CACGSNYGYTF; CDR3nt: TGTGCCTGCGGTTCCAACTATGGCTACACCTTC
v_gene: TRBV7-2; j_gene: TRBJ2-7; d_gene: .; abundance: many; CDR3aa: CASSLVLGEQYF; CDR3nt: TGTGCCAGCAGCTTGGTACTTGGGGAGCAGTACTTC
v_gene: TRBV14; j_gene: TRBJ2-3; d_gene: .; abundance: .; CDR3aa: CASSQGGITADTQYF; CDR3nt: TGTGCCAGCAGCCAAGGAGGGATAACCGCAGATACGCAGTATTTT
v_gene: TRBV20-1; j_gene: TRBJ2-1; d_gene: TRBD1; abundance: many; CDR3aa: CSASRDRTYNEQFF; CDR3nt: TGCAGTGCTAGTCGGGACAGAACCTACAATGAGCAGTTCTTC
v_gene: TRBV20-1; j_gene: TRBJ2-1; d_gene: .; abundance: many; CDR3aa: CSAVGRTAYNEQFF; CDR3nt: TGCAGTGCTGTGGGGAGGACAGCTTACAATGAGCAGTTCTTC
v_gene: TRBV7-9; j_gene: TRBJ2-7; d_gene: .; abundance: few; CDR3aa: CASSTRAGGVDEQYF; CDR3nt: TGTGCCAGCAGCACCCGGGCCGGGGGAGTGGACGAGCAGTACTTC
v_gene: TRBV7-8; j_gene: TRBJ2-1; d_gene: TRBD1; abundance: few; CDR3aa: CASSNQGVAYNEQFF; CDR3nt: TGTGCCAGCAGTAACCAGGGGGTCGCCTACAATGAGCAGTTCTTC
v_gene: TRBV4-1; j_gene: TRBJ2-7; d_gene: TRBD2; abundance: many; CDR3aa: CASSLRHLTSGRDTSAYEQYF; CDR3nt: TGCGCCAGCAGCCTTCGCCATTTGACTAGCGGGAGGGATACCTCGGCCTACGAGCAGTACTTC
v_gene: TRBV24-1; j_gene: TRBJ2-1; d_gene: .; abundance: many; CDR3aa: CATSRDAVAGGEQFF; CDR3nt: TGTGCCACCAGTAGGGATGCAGTTGCGGGTGGTGAGCAGTTCTTC
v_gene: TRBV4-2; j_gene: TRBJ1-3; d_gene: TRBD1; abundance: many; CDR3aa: CASSQGDRENTIYF; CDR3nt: TGTGCCAGCAGCCAAGGGGACAGGGAAAACACCATATATTTT
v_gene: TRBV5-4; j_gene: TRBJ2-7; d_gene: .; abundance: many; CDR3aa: CASSLVGPVSEQYF; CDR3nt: TGTGCCAGCAGCTTGGTCGGTCCCGTGTCAGAGCAGTACTTC